This TCR beta chain originates from a study of early T cells in non-severe SARS-CoV-2 infection. The V segment lost 4 bases and the J segment 0 bases; nucleotides outside the gene matches: 6. The CDR3 extends over 16 amino acids. The germline gives CDR1 KGHSH, CDR2 LQKENI. TCRdb fed the 5' RACE reads into MiXCR, producing one record per CDR3 protein. This repertoire shows 50,000 to 60,000 distinct CDR3 sequences, roughly an eighth found once; its top ten account for 1.1% to 1.5%. The TCR sequence derives from an adult who was a healthcare worker with PCR-confirmed SARS-CoV-2 infection or an uninfected control (not recorded which). Material for sequencing was whole blood. The genes are TRBV18 and TRBJ1-3, with TRBD1 identical over 7 bases. CDR3 in DNA: TGTGCCAGCTCACTGGGACAGCCAGTCTCTGGAAACACCATATATTTT. Protein: CASSLGQPVSGNTIYF.